This T cell receptor (beta chain) was observed in a study of blood T cell repertoires in COVID-19. Authors' data handling: The assay estimated nucleated cells by amplifying reference gene primers. Profiling relied on immunoSEQ multiplex PCR, and the TCRdb table lists in-frame clones only, not all of them. That table supplies the V and J calls and clone size; D and trimming were determined from the DNA. The data show hundreds of thousands of clones, with about 83% seen just once and under 3% held by the top ten. This CDR3 spans 17 amino acids. V lost 4 bases and J lost 8; bases outside the gene matches: 18. The germline CDR1 and CDR2 sequences are SGHRS and YFSETQ.

The sample consisted of peripheral blood. The genes are TRBV5-1 and TRBJ2-3; 8 bases align to TRBD2. The sequence derives from a woman in her thirties or forties with active or convalescent COVID-19. CDR3 DNA sequence: TGCGCCAGCAGCCCCACCTCTCCAGCGGGGGCTGTTGCTACGCAGTATTTT. Amino acid sequence: CASSPTSPAGAVATQYF.